This T cell receptor beta chain is from a study of CD8 T cells in ankylosing spondylitis. Notes on the study in general: In peripheral blood, disease-linked CD8+ clones occurred at relatively low frequencies. Reportedly, matched ankylosing spondylitis synovial fluid was significantly enriched for disease-linked clones. Blood from ankylosing spondylitis patients appeared to carry a characteristic roughly eight-variant TCR beta motif.

Trimming removed 5 bases from V and 7 bases from J; junction bases left unmatched: 11. The CDR3 consists of 15 residues. CDR1 SGHKS and CDR2 YYEKEE come from the germline V gene (reference sequence). Making the TCR beta libraries involved quantitative 5'-RACE with molecular barcodes. TCRdb redid the calling of the 5' RACE reads with MiXCR, one entry per CDR3 protein. The sample carries approximately 45,000 distinct CDR3 sequences, roughly 9.6% recorded once. In its sample, this clonotype was seen many times. Its target is not known. This sequence joins TRBV5-5 and TRBJ2-3; 9 nucleotides line up with TRBD2. The TCR originated in a male donor with ankylosing spondylitis or in good health (not recorded which). Material for sequencing was blood, either unsorted or a sorted T cell fraction (not recorded which). The CDR3 DNA sequence: TGTGCCAGCAGTTGGTGGGCTAGCGGGGATAATACGCAGTATTTT. Protein product: CASSWWASGDNTQYF.